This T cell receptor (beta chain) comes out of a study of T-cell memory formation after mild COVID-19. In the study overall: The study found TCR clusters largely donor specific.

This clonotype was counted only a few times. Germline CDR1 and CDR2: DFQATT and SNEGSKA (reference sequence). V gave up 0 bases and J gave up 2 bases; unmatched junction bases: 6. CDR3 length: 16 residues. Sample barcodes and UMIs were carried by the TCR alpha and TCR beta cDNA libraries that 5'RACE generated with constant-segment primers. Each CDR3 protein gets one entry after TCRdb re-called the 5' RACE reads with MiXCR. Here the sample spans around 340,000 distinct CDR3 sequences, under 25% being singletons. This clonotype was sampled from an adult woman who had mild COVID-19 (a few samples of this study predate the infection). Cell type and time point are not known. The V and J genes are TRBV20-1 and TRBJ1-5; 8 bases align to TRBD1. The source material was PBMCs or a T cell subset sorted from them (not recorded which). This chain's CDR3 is CSARELQTGGNQPQHF. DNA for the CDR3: TGCAGTGCTAGAGAATTACAGACAGGGGGCAATCAGCCCCAGCATTTT.